The 13 T cell receptor beta chains below all came from one sample that was sequenced in a study of identical twins. From the 5' RACE reads, TCRdb called clonotypes with MiXCR, one entry per CDR3 protein. Of roughly 690,000 distinct CDR3 sequences listed, approximately 22% are singletons. The same sample was also studied in work on T cells expressing NK-cell markers.

The sequenced material came from PBMCs. The source is a woman between 18 and 29 years old in good health.

This clonotype was detected only a few times. This chain joins TRBV7-8 and TRBJ2-7, with 7 bases matching TRBD1. The J segment lost 7 bases and the V segment lost 5 bases, leaving 14 bases of the junction unmatched. The CDR3 runs to 15 residues. Germline CDR1 reads SGHVS; CDR2 reads FQNEAQ. The CDR3 is CASSLRQGPTLEQYF. In nucleotides, the CDR3 is TGTGCCAGCAGCCTACGACAGGGTCCCACTTTAGAGCAGTACTTC.

The chain recombines TRBV20-1 with TRBJ1-1; D is unresolved. V lost 1 base and J 1 base, leaving 10 bases between the germline ends. Germline V gene data show CDR1 as DFQATT and CDR2 as SNEGSKA (reference sequence). There are 14 residues in the CDR3. CDR3 nucleotides: TGCAGTGCTAGAGCTGCGGGGAGGAACACTGAAGCTTTCTTT. This codes for CSARAAGRNTEAFF.

This clonotype was seen ten or more times. This chain connects TRBV5-1 to TRBJ1-4, with D maybe TRBD1 (6 bases). The V end was cut by 1 base, the J end by 7 bases, with 17 bases between. CDR3 length equals 16 residues. Looked up from germline, CDR1 is SGHRS and CDR2 is YFSETQ. The CDR3 is CASSLTAQGMSEKLFF. CDR3 DNA sequence: TGCGCCAGCAGCTTGACCGCACAGGGTATGAGTGAAAAACTGTTTTTT.

Only a few counts were recorded for this clonotype. The chain uses TRBV3-1 and TRBJ2-7; 10 positions agree with TRBD2. Germline V CDR1 and CDR2: LGHDT, YNNKEL (reference sequence). Trimming cost V 4 bases and J 3 bases; bases outside gene matches: 9. The CDR3 extends over 16 amino acids. The CDR3, as DNA: TGTGCCAGCAGCCCTGGGGGTAGCGGGGGGAACTACGAGCAGTACTTC. It codes for CASSPGGSGGNYEQYF.

This chain connects TRBV9 to TRBJ2-1; D is unresolved. CDR1 and CDR2 (germline): SGDLS, YYNGEE. This CDR3 spans 15 amino acids. Trimming took 4 bases from V and 0 from J, leaving 11 bases between them. The CDR3 DNA reads as TGTGCCAGCAGCTTGAGACCCTTCTCCTACAATGAGCAGTTCTTC. As protein: CASSLRPFSYNEQFF.

This clonotype was counted many times. The chain couples TRBV20-1 to TRBJ1-2, with 8 bases lining up with TRBD1. The trim removed 6 bases at V and 7 bases at J, leaving 7 bases unmatched. Germline assignment: CDR1 DFQATT and CDR2 SNEGSKA (reference sequence). CDR3 length: 12 residues. CDR3 sequence: CSAPGGEGGYTF. Written as DNA, the CDR3 is TGCAGTGCCCCAGGGGGCGAAGGTGGCTACACCTTC.

V gene TRBV5-1 combines with J gene TRBJ2-3, with 10 bases matching TRBD1. Germline values: CDR1 SGHRS, CDR2 YFSETQ. The CDR3 sequence is 14 residues long. V was pared by 4 bases and J by 6 bases, with 5 bases of the junction left unmatched. The CDR3, as DNA: TGCGCCAGCAGCGATCGACAGGGGGCGGATACGCAGTATTTT. The encoded protein is CASSDRQGADTQYF.

This clonotype turned up a few times. The J gene is TRBJ1-2, the V gene TRBV20-1; weak D call: TRBD1 (5 bases). This CDR3 has 13 amino acids. V gave up 6 bases and J gave up 2 bases, with 13 bases separating them. Germline CDR1 reads DFQATT; CDR2 reads SNEGSKA (reference sequence). The CDR3 nucleotides read TGCAGTGCGATTATCGGGGGGAACTATGGCTACACCTTC. It codes for CSAIIGGNYGYTF.

This clonotype was recorded a few times. The CDR3 sequence is CASRVGQGMGSPLHF. The CDR3, as DNA: TGTGCCAGCAGGGTGGGGCAGGGGATGGGTTCACCCCTCCACTTT. The chain employs TRBV6-1 and TRBJ1-6; tentatively, D is TRBD1 (6 bases). Germline V gene lookup returns CDR1 MNHNS and CDR2 SASEGT. The CDR3 sequence is 15 residues long. V was pared by 6 bases and J by 9 bases, with 18 bases between.

This clonotype was seen a handful of times. The J gene is TRBJ1-2, the V gene TRBV12-3 or TRBV12-4; tentatively, D is TRBD1 (5 bases). The CDR3 extends over 13 amino acids. The ends were cut back, 3 bases at V and 8 bases at J, with 13 bases in the middle. The CDR3 reads CASSLWDLRGYTF. The CDR3 DNA is TGTGCCAGCAGTTTGTGGGACCTTAGAGGCTACACCTTC.

The V gene is TRBV20-1, the J gene TRBJ2-5; D not certain. The CDR3 consists of 14 residues. The germline V and J ends were trimmed by 0 bases and 5 bases, with 13 bases remaining between them. CDR1 and CDR2 (germline): DFQATT, SNEGSKA (reference sequence). As DNA, the CDR3 is TGCAGTGCTAGAGATCTTATGCGAGTGGAGACCCAGTACTTC. Translation: CSARDLMRVETQYF.

This clonotype has a handful of counts. This rearrangement joins TRBV20-1 to TRBJ2-3; D not certain. CDR3 size: 13 residues. Germline-derived CDR1 and CDR2 are DFQATT and SNEGSKA (reference sequence). V was pared by 6 bases and J by 4 bases, with 14 bases between. In nucleotides, the CDR3 is TGCAGTGCCCCCCTTTTAACGGCAGATACGCAGTATTTT. Translation: CSAPLLTADTQYF.

The rearrangement joins TRBV7-2 to TRBJ2-1, with D perhaps matching TRBD2 (6 bases). The V gene lost 5 bases and the J gene lost 3 bases, with 20 bases spanning the gap. The CDR3 is made up of 17 amino acids. Germline V gene lookup returns CDR1 SGHTA and CDR2 FQGNSA. The CDR3 reads CASSRFLSGTFYNEQFF. The CDR3 DNA reads as TGTGCCAGCAGCCGCTTTCTTAGCGGAACTTTCTACAATGAGCAGTTCTTC. Combining the CDR3 with reference TRBV7-2 and TRBJ2-1 gives the whole variable domain GAGVSQSPSNKVTEKGKDVELRCDPISGHTALYWYRQSLGQGLEFLIYFQGNSAPDKSGLPSDRFSAERTGGSVSTLTIQRTQQEDSAVYLCASSRFLSGTFYNEQFFGPGTRLTVL.